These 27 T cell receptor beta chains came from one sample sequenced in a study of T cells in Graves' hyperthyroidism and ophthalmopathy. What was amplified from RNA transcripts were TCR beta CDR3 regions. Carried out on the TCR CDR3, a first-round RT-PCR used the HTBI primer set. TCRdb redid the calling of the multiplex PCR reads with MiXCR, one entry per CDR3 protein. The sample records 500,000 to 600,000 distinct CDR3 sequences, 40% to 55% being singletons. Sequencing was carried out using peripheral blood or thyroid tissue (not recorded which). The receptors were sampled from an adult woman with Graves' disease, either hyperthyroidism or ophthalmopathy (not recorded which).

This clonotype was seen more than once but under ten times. CDR3 sequence (DNA): TGTGCCAGCAGCTTACAGGCGGGGGCTGAGCAGTACTTC. Translated, it gives CASSLQAGAEQYF. This sequence joins TRBV7-2 and TRBJ2-7; possible D gene TRBD2, 7 bases. V was cut by 2 bases and J by 7 bases, with 12 bases left in between. The CDR3 is made up of 13 amino acids. Germline assignment: CDR1 SGHTA and CDR2 FQGNSA.

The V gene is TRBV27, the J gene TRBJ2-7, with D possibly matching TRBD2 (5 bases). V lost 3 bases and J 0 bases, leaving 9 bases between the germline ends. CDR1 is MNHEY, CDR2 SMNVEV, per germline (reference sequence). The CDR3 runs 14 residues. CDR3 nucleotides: TGTGCCAGCAGTTTGCCGGGATCCTCCTACGAGCAGTACTTC. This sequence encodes CASSLPGSSYEQYF.

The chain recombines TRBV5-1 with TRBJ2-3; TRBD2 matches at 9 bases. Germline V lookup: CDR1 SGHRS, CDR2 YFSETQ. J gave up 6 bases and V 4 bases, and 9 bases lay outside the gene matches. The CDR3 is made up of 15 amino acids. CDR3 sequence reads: CASSVGTSPDDTQYF. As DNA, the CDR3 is TGCGCCAGCAGCGTGGGGACTAGCCCGGATGATACGCAGTATTTT.

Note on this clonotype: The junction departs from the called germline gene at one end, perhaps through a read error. The CDR3 spells CASSYKLNTEAFF. For the CDR3, the DNA is TGTGCCAGCAGTTACAAGTTAAACACTGAAGCTTTCTTT. The gene calls are TRBV10-3 and TRBJ1-1; D unresolved. This CDR3 is 13 amino acids long. Germline V gene lookup returns CDR1 ENHRY and CDR2 SYGVKD.

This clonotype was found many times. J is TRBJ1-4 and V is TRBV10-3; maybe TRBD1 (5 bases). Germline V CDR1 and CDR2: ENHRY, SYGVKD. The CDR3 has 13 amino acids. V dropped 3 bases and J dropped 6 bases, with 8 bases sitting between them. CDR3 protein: CAISDRGDEKLFF. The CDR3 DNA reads TGTGCCATCAGTGACAGAGGGGATGAAAAACTGTTTTTT.

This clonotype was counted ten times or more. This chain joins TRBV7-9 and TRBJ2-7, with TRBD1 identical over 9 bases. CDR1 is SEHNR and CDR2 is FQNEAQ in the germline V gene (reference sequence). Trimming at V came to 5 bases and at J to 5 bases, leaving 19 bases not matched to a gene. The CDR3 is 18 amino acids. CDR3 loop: CASSLGQFRGQGNDEQYF. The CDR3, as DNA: TGTGCCAGCAGCCTAGGCCAATTTCGGGGACAGGGAAACGACGAGCAGTACTTC.

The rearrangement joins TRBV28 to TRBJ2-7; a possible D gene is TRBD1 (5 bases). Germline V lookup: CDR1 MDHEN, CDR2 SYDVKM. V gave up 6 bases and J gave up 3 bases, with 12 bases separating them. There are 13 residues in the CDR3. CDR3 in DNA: TGTGCCAGCAGGTTACACAGGAACTACGAGCAGTACTTC. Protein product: CASRLHRNYEQYF.

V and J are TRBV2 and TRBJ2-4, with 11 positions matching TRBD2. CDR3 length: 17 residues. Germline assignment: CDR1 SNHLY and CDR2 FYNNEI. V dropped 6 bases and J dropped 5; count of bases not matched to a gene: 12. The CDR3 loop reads CASRKSSGRTFQNIQYF. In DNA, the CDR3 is TGTGCCAGCAGAAAATCTAGCGGGAGGACCTTTCAAAACATTCAGTACTTC.

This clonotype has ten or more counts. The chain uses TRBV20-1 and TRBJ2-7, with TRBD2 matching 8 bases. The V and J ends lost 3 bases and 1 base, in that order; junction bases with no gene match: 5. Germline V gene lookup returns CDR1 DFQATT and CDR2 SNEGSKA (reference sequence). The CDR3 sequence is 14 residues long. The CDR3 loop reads CSASASGLSYEQYF. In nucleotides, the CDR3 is TGCAGTGCTAGCGCTAGCGGGTTATCCTACGAGCAGTACTTC.

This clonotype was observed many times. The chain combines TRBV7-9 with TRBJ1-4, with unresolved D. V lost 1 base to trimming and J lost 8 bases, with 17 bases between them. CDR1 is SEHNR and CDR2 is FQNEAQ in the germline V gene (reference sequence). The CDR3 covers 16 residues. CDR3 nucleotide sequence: TGTGCCAGCAGCTTAGGACTAGGTCCCGGAGGGGAAAAACTGTTTTTT. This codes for CASSLGLGPGGEKLFF.

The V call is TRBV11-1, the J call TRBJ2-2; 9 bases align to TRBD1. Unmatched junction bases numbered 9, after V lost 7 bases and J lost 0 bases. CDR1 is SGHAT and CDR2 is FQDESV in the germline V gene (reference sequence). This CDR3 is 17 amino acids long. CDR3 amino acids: CASTRDRASANTGELFF. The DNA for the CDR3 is TGTGCCAGCACTCGGGACAGGGCCTCCGCGAACACCGGGGAGCTGTTTTTT.

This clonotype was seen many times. Here the CDR3 reads CAISEREGLTYEQYF. The CDR3 DNA is TGTGCCATCAGTGAGCGGGAGGGGTTAACCTACGAGCAGTACTTC. This chain uses TRBV10-3 with TRBJ2-7; 8 nucleotides agree with TRBD2. CDR1 is ENHRY and CDR2 is SYGVKD in the germline V gene. V trimming: 2 bases; J trimming: 2 bases; junction bases outside the gene matches: 5. This CDR3 has 15 amino acids.

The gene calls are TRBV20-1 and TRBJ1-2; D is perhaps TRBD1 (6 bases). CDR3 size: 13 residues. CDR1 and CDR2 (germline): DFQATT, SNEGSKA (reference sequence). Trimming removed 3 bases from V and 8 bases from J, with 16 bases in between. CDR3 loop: CSASGRGVEGYTF. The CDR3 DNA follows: TGCAGTGCTAGTGGTAGGGGGGTAGAAGGCTACACCTTC.

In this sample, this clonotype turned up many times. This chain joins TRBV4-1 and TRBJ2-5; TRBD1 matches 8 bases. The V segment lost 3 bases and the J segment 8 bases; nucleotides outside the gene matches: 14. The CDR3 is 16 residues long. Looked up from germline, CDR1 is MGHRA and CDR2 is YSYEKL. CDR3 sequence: CASSHPPGGREVTQYF. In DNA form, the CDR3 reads TGCGCCAGCAGCCACCCCCCAGGGGGCAGGGAGGTAACCCAGTACTTC.

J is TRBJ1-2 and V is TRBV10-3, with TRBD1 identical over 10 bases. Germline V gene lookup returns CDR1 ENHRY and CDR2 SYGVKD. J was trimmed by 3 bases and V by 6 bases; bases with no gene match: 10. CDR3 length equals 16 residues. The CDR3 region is CAISGTGAHGDYGYTF. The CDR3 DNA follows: TGTGCCATCAGCGGGACAGGGGCCCACGGTGACTATGGCTACACCTTC.

In DNA form, the CDR3 reads TGTGCCAGCAGCCTAGATATCGCCGGACGGCACTATGGCTACACCTTC. Protein: CASSLDIAGRHYGYTF. The chain employs TRBV13 and TRBJ1-2; D not resolved. The V gene lost 5 bases and the J gene lost 3 bases, with 19 bases spanning the gap. Germline CDR1 PRHDT, CDR2 FYEKMQ (reference sequence). CDR3 length: 16 residues. Filled out from reference TRBV13 and TRBJ1-2, the complete variable domain reads AAGVIQSPRHLIKEKRETATLKCYPIPRHDTVYWYQQGPGQDPQFLISFYEKMQSDKGSIPDRFSAQQFSDYHSELNMSSLELGDSALYFCASSLDIAGRHYGYTFGSGTRLTVV.

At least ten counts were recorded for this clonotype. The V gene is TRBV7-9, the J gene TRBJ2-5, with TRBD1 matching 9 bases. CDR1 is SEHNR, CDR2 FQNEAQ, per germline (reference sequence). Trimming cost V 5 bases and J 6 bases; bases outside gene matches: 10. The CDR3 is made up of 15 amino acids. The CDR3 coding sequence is TGTGCCAGCAGCCCGCGGACAGGGGATGGGAAGACCCAGTACTTC. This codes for CASSPRTGDGKTQYF.

The CDR3 nucleotides are TGTGCCATCAGGACGTGGGATTCACCCCTCCACTTT. Translated: CAIRTWDSPLHF. The J gene is TRBJ1-6, the V gene TRBV10-3, with D unclear. Deletions cut 6 bases from V and 8 bases from J, with 8 bases between. The CDR3 contains 12 residues. Germline V CDR1 and CDR2: ENHRY, SYGVKD.

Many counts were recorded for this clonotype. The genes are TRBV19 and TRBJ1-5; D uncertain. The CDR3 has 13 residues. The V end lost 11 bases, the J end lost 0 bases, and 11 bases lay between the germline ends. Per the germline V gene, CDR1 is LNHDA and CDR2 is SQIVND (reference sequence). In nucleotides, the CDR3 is TGTGCCTCGGACGGCTATAGCAATCAGCCCCAGCATTTT. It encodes CASDGYSNQPQHF.

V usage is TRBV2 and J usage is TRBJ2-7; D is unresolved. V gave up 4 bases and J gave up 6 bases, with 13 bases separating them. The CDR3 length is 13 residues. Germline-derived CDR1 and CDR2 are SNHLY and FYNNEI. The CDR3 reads CASSVGQSVEQYF. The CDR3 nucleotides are TGTGCCAGCAGTGTTGGGCAGTCTGTCGAGCAGTACTTC.

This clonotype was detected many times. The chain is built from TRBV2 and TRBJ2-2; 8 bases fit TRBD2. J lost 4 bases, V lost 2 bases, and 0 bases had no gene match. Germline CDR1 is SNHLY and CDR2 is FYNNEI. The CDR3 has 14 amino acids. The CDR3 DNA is TGTGCCAGCAGTGAACTAGCGGGCACCGGGGAGCTGTTTTTT. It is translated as CASSELAGTGELFF.

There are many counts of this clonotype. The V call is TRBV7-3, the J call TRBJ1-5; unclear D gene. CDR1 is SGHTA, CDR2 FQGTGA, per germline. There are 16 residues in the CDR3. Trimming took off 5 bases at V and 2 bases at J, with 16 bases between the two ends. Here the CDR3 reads CASSTRTGGGNQPQHF. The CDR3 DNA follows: TGTGCCAGCAGCACTCGGACCGGCGGGGGCAATCAGCCCCAGCATTTT. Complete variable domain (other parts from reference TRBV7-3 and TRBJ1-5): GAGVSQTPSNKVTEKGKYVELRCDPISGHTALYWYRQSLGQGPEFLIYFQGTGAADDSGLPNDRFFAVRPEGSVSTLKIQRTERGDSAVYLCASSTRTGGGNQPQHFGDGTRLSIL.

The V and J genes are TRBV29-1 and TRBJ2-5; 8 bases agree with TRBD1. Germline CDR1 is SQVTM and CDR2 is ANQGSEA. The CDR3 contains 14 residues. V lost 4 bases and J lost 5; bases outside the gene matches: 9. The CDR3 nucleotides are TGCAGCGTTGCTAGGACAGGGTTTACTGAGACCCAGTACTTC. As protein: CSVARTGFTETQYF.

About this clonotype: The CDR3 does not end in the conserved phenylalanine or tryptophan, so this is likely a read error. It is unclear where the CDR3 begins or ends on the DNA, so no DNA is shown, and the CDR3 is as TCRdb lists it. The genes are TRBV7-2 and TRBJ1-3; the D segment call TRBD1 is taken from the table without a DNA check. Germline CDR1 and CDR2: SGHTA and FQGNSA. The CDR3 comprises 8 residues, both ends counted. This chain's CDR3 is CASSYWGT.

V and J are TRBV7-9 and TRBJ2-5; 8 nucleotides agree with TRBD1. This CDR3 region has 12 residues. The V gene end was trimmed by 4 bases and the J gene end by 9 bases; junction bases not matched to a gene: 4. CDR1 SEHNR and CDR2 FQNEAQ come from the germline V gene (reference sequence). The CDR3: CASSYQGAAQYF. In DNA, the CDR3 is TGTGCCAGCAGCTACCAGGGGGCGGCCCAGTACTTC.

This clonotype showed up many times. CDR3 in amino acids: CASRIQQGSEQYF. As DNA, the CDR3 is TGTGCCAGCAGAATTCAACAGGGGAGTGAGCAGTACTTC. The genes are TRBV7-8 and TRBJ2-7; TRBD1 matches 7 bases. Trimming at V came to 6 bases and at J to 7 bases, leaving 9 bases not matched to a gene. Germline assignment: CDR1 SGHVS and CDR2 FQNEAQ. The CDR3 sequence is 13 residues long. Variable domain in full (rest from reference TRBV7-8 and TRBJ2-7): GAGVSQSPRYKVAKRGQDVALRCDPISGHVSLFWYQQALGQGPEFLTYFQNEAQLDKSGLPSDRFFAERPEGSVSTLKIQRTQQEDSAVYLCASRIQQGSEQYFGPGTRLTVT.

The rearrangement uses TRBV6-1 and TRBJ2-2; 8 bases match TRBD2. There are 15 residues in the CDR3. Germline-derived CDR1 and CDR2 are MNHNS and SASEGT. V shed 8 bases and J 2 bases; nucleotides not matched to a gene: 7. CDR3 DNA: TGTGCCAGCCGGGAGGGGGGGACTAACACCGGGGAGCTGTTTTTT. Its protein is CASREGGTNTGELFF.